This T cell receptor (beta chain) appears in the sequencing data of a study of Ad26.COV2.S vaccination and SARS-CoV-2 variants. Across the study: Donor was in the COV1001 Ad26.COV2.S trial arm. Doses of Ad26.COV2.S were injected into muscle once or twice, 56 days apart.

General study points: Spike-specific TCR breadth was greater after Ad26.COV2.S than placebo.

Germline V gene sequence: CDR1 LGHNT, CDR2 FRNRAP. J was trimmed by 1 base and V by 5 bases; bases with no gene match: 10. The CDR3 is made up of 17 amino acids. The table lists this clone with a count of one. Its antigen is unidentified. Produced via immunoSEQ multiplex PCR; TCRdb's table is partial and in-frame only. The data show 350,000 to 450,000 clones, under 90% seen once. Treatment indicated: about 20 received Ad26.COV2.S at low or high dose, single or two shots; about five received placebo; per-sample allocation not given. Material that was analyzed had been drawn on day 63 after the first vaccine or placebo injection. In Boston, an adult donor aged 18-55 years took part.

The starting material was peripheral blood, obtained in a trial of Ad26.COV2.S vaccine versus placebo. The V gene is TRBV12-5, the J gene TRBJ2-3; 9 bases map to TRBD1. This receptor was obtained from a person between 18 and 65 years old who received the Ad26.COV2.S COVID-19 vaccine or a placebo. The CDR3 sequence: CASGPTLTGGGTDTQYF. CDR3 DNA: TGTGCTAGTGGTCCTACCCTCACAGGGGGCGGCACAGATACGCAGTATTTT.